A selection of T cell receptor beta chains follows, all from one sample in a study of T cells after yellow fever vaccination. TCRdb redid the calling of the 5' RACE reads with MiXCR, one entry per CDR3 protein. Of about 200,000 distinct CDR3 sequences in the sample, 3.2% were seen once. The sequences come from CD4+ T cells sorted from PBMCs, collected 10 days after the yellow fever booster vaccination. All receptors derive from a man aged 18 to 29 who received the YFV17D yellow fever vaccine. Each CDR3 is given with its conserved first and last residue. The order of the fields is V gene, D gene, clone size, J gene, CDR3 DNA, CDR3 protein. D genes are given only for firm matches. Clone sizes are given selectively: once, few, many, or a class where the clone is expanded.

>TRBV5-6|TRBD1|many|TRBJ2-5
TGTGCCAGCTGCCAACAGGGGGGAGAGACCCAGTACTTC
CASCQQGGETQYF
>TRBV7-2|TRBD2|many|TRBJ2-5
TGTGCCAGCAGCAAGGCTACTAGCGGGGTGAAGACCCAGTACTTC
CASSKATSGVKTQYF
>TRBV5-1|-|many|TRBJ2-7
TGCGCCAGCAGCAGACGGGACTTTACCTACGAGCAGTACTTC
CASSRRDFTYEQYF
>TRBV6-5|TRBD1|many|TRBJ1-2
TGTGCCAGCAGACAACAGGGGGCGTATGGCTACACCTTC
CASRQQGAYGYTF
>TRBV6-6|-|many|TRBJ2-4
TGTGCCAGCAGTTATGAGGTCCAGTCCTTAGCCAAAAACATTCAGTACTTC
CASSYEVQSLAKNIQYF
>TRBV12-3/TRBV12-4|TRBD1|few|TRBJ2-2
TGTGCCAGCAGCCCCCATGGGACAGGGGCGATCACCGGGGAGCTGTTTTTT
CASSPHGTGAITGELFF
>TRBV5-1|TRBD1|-|TRBJ1-2
TGCGCCAGCAGGGACACAGGGGGTAACTATGGCTACACCTTC
CASRDTGGNYGYTF
>TRBV6-5|-|-|TRBJ1-1
TGTGCCAGCAGTAAAAGGACAGATATGAACACTGAAGCTTTCTTT
CASSKRTDMNTEAFF
>TRBV23-1|-|-|TRBJ1-1
TGCGCCAGCAGTCAATCGAAAAGGTCCGGCACTGAAGCTTTCTTT
CASSQSKRSGTEAFF
>TRBV21-1|-|-|TRBJ1-5
TGTGCCAGCTCCCAACCTCCTGGACTGAGCGGAGGGCCCCAGCATTTT
CASSQPPGLSGGPQHF
>TRBV6-6|TRBD2|many|TRBJ2-1
TGTGCCAGCAGTATAGCGGGGGGGCCGGAGCAGTTCTTC
CASSIAGGPEQFF
>TRBV5-6|-|-|TRBJ2-7
TGTGCCAGCAGCTCCTACCACGAGCAGTACTTC
CASSSYHEQYF
>TRBV9|-|-|TRBJ2-5
TGTGCCAGCAGCGTAGATTCGACGCAAGAGACCCAGTACTTC
CASSVDSTQETQYF
>TRBV6-5|-|many|TRBJ2-5
TGTGCCAGCAGTTACTCGAACTGGGAAAGGGAGACCCAGTACTTC
CASSYSNWERETQYF
>TRBV20-1|-|many|TRBJ2-3
TGCAGTGCTAGGAGGGACGGTTACACAGATACGCAGTATTTT
CSARRDGYTDTQYF
>TRBV20-1|TRBD2|many|TRBJ2-1
TGCAGTGCTCCTCTAGCGGGGGGGCCCAACAATGAGCAGTTCTTC
CSAPLAGGPNNEQFF
>TRBV7-9|TRBD1|many|TRBJ1-4
TGTGCCAGCAGCTCGACAGGGGTGGCTGAAAAACTGTTTTTT
CASSSTGVAEKLFF
>TRBV12-3/TRBV12-4|-|few|TRBJ1-3
TGTGCCAGCAGTTTAGCGAAGAGGACAAATCCCTCTGGAAACACCATATATTTT
CASSLAKRTNPSGNTIYF
>TRBV7-9|-|many|TRBJ2-2
TGTGCCAGCATTCCCCAAGCTGCGAACACCGGGGAGCTGTTTTTT
CASIPQAANTGELFF
>TRBV12-3/TRBV12-4|-|many|TRBJ2-5
TGTGCCAGCAGTTTATCCCCAGGAGGAGAGACCCAGTACTTC
CASSLSPGGETQYF
>TRBV10-3|TRBD1|-|TRBJ1-1
TGTGCCATCAAAAAGGGACAGGGGGAAGCGGACACTGAAGCTTTCTTT
CAIKKGQGEADTEAFF
>TRBV5-1|-|-|TRBJ1-5
TGCGCCAGCAGCTTGGGAGTGGGGAGCAATCAGCCCCAGCATTTT
CASSLGVGSNQPQHF
>TRBV20-1|-|few|TRBJ2-7
TGCAGTGCTCAGGTGGCCGGGTTCTACGAGCAGTACTTC
CSAQVAGFYEQYF
>TRBV3-1|-|few|TRBJ2-7
TGTGCCAGCAGCCAAGAACTCTGGACTGCAGAGCAGTACTTC
CASSQELWTAEQYF
>TRBV5-1|-|many|TRBJ2-6
TGCGCCAGCAGCTTGCCGGAGGGCTCTGGGGCCAACGTCCTGACTTTC
CASSLPEGSGANVLTF
>TRBV10-3|TRBD2|many|TRBJ2-5
TGTGCCATCAGTGAGCAGGAAATACTAGCGGGCAGGGAGACCCAGTACTTC
CAISEQEILAGRETQYF
>TRBV7-3|-|many|TRBJ2-7
TGTGCCCCCAGACCGAGGCACCCCTCCTACGAGCAGTACTTC
CAPRPRHPSYEQYF
>TRBV5-1|-|many|TRBJ2-1
TGCGCCAGCAGCTTTTACAGGGATTCTTACAATGAGCAGTTCTTC
CASSFYRDSYNEQFF
>TRBV3-1|-|few|TRBJ1-2
TGTGCCAGCAGCCAACTCTCCAGCTATGGCTACACCTTC
CASSQLSSYGYTF
>TRBV12-3/TRBV12-4|-|-|TRBJ2-1
TGTGCCAGCAGTTTACGCCGGATCTACAATGAGCAGTTCTTC
CASSLRRIYNEQFF
>TRBV7-3|-|many|TRBJ1-6
TGTGCCAGCAGCGCCGTCGGGGCGTATAATTCACCCCTCCACTTT
CASSAVGAYNSPLHF
>TRBV20-1|-|-|TRBJ1-1
TGCAGTGCCAAACAGGGAAGCACTGAAGCTTTCTTT
CSAKQGSTEAFF
>TRBV20-1|-|many|TRBJ2-5
TGCAGTGCTAGAGTTGGTGGGGGGGAGACCCAGTACTTC
CSARVGGGETQYF
>TRBV5-4|-|-|TRBJ2-5
TGTGCCAGCAGCCCGGGACTTTTAAAAGAGACCCAGTACTTC
CASSPGLLKETQYF
>TRBV5-1|TRBD2|many|TRBJ2-2
TGCGCCAGCAGCACAGGAGCGGGGGGGCGAACCGGGGAGCTGTTTTTT
CASSTGAGGRTGELFF
>TRBV20-1|TRBD1|many|TRBJ1-2
TGCAGTGCTAGAGATCCAGGGGGCTATGGCTACACCTTC
CSARDPGGYGYTF
>TRBV4-2|TRBD1|many|TRBJ1-1
TGTGCCAGCAGCGACAGGGGAGCCGGCACTGAAGCTTTCTTT
CASSDRGAGTEAFF
>TRBV5-1|TRBD1|-|TRBJ2-1
TGCGCCAGCAGCGGACTCCCGGGACAGGGCTACAATGAGCAGTTCTTC
CASSGLPGQGYNEQFF
>TRBV20-1|TRBD2|-|TRBJ2-7
TGCAGTGCTAGGGGGACTACAAACTACGAGCAGTACTTC
CSARGTTNYEQYF
>TRBV6-1|-|few|TRBJ1-1
TGTGCCAGCAGTGAGGGCAGGATCACTGAAGCTTTCTTT
CASSEGRITEAFF
>TRBV6-5|-|few|TRBJ2-7
TGTGCCAGCAGTTTCGCCGGGAATTCCTTTTACGAGCAGTACTTC
CASSFAGNSFYEQYF
>TRBV5-5|-|many|TRBJ2-2
TGTGCCAGCAGCTGGTCGATAACCGGGGAGCTGTTTTTT
CASSWSITGELFF
>TRBV28|-|-|TRBJ1-6
TGTGCCAGCAGAAAACAGGGAAACAATTCACCCCTCCACTTT
CASRKQGNNSPLHF
>TRBV5-1|-|many|TRBJ2-3
TGCGCCAGCAGCTTGGCGGGGTCGCTGGTGGATACGCAGTATTTT
CASSLAGSLVDTQYF
>TRBV5-1|-|-|TRBJ2-3
TGCGCCAGCAGCTTGGGTGGGGATGGAGATACGCAGTATTTT
CASSLGGDGDTQYF
>TRBV12-3/TRBV12-4|TRBD1|many|TRBJ1-6
TGTGCCAGCAGTCTCAGGGGGCCCAACTCACCCCTCCACTTT
CASSLRGPNSPLHF
>TRBV6-1|-|many|TRBJ1-5
TGTGCCAGCAGTGCCAATGGGGGTTTAGGTCAGCCCCAGCATTTT
CASSANGGLGQPQHF
>TRBV7-6|-|many|TRBJ2-1
TGTGCCAGCAGCTTAAGGGGTGCCTCATACAATGAGCAGTTCTTC
CASSLRGASYNEQFF